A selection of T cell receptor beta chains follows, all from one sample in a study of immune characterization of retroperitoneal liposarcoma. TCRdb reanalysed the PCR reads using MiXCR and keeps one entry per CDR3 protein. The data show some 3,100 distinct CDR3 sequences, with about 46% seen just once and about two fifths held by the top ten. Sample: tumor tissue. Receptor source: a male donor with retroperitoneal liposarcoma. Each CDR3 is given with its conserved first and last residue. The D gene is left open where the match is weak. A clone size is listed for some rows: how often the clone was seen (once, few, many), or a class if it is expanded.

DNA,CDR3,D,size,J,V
TGTGCCAGCAGCAATCGGGACAGAGATCAGCCCCAGCATTTT,CASSNRDRDQPQHF,TRBD1,NA,TRBJ1-5,TRBV7-2
TGTGCCAGCATTAACCAGGGGCTAGCGACGAATGAGCAGTTCTTC,CASINQGLATNEQFF,NA,few,TRBJ2-1,TRBV6-1
TGTGCCAGCAAACGTAGCGGGAGCAACACAGATACGCAGTATTTT,CASKRSGSNTDTQYF,TRBD2,many,TRBJ2-3,TRBV6-1
TGTGCCAGCAGCTTATGGTCGTCAGGCCAAGAGACCCAGTACTTC,CASSLWSSGQETQYF,NA,NA,TRBJ2-5,TRBV7-2
TGTGCCAGTTCCCTCCAAGGCTCAGATACGCAGTATTTT,CASSLQGSDTQYF,NA,large,TRBJ2-3,TRBV7-2
TGTGCCAGCAGGGGGTCCGGGGGAGGAGATGAGCAGTACTTC,CASRGSGGGDEQYF,NA,few,TRBJ2-7,TRBV12-3/TRBV12-4
TGTGCCAGCAGCCTGATTAGTGAGGCCTCCTACAATGAGCAGTTCTTC,CASSLISEASYNEQFF,NA,NA,TRBJ2-1,TRBV7-6
TGTGCCAGCAGCCGCGGGGGACAGCCTGGCAATGAGCAGTTCTTC,CASSRGGQPGNEQFF,NA,few,TRBJ2-1,TRBV27
TGTGCCAGCAGTGAGAGTACAGGGGTCGGCTACGAGCAGTTCTTC,CASSESTGVGYEQFF,TRBD1,NA,TRBJ2-1,TRBV6-1
TGTGCCAGCAGCATTGGGACAGGGGCTGCCTCAAATGGCTACACCTTC,CASSIGTGAASNGYTF,TRBD1,medium-sized,TRBJ1-2,TRBV7-2
TGTGCCAGCAGTTACTCGGACAGGAACAATCAGCCCCAGCATTTT,CASSYSDRNNQPQHF,TRBD1,NA,TRBJ1-5,TRBV6-6
TGTGCCAGCAGTGAGTACGGGAACGAGCAGTACTTC,CASSEYGNEQYF,NA,NA,TRBJ2-7,TRBV6-1
TGTGCCAGCAGTTACTCACTAAATAGCAATCAGCCCCAGCATTTT,CASSYSLNSNQPQHF,NA,NA,TRBJ1-5,TRBV6-6
TGTGCCAGCCGAGGCGGTAGACAGGGATCGGTTGAGCAGTACTTC,CASRGGRQGSVEQYF,TRBD1,NA,TRBJ2-7,TRBV7-8
TGTGCCAGCAGCCTCCAGGGGGCCGACTACGAGCAGTACTTC,CASSLQGADYEQYF,TRBD1,many,TRBJ2-7,TRBV11-3
TGTGCCAGCAGTGACCGGGTGGGAGAGCAGTTCTTC,CASSDRVGEQFF,NA,NA,TRBJ2-1,TRBV6-1
TGTGCCAGCAGTGTCAAGCGAGGAGGTGAGCAGTTCTTC,CASSVKRGGEQFF,NA,NA,TRBJ2-1,TRBV6-8
TGTGCCAGCAGTGAGGCGGGAGGGCACTACGAGCAGTACTTC,CASSEAGGHYEQYF,TRBD2,medium-sized,TRBJ2-7,TRBV6-1
TGCGCCAGCAGCCAAGAGATCCCCGTCTTGTACACCGGGGAGCTGTTTTTT,CASSQEIPVLYTGELFF,NA,few,TRBJ2-2,TRBV4-1
TGTGCCAGCAGCTTTTCCCTGAGCTCCTACAATGAGCAGTTCTTC,CASSFSLSSYNEQFF,NA,medium-sized,TRBJ2-1,TRBV7-2
TGTGCCAGCAGTTTAGGGCTAGCGGGGGGTAGAGATACGCAGTATTTT,CASSLGLAGGRDTQYF,TRBD2,NA,TRBJ2-3,TRBV12-3/TRBV12-4
TGTGCCAGCAGCTTAGTATGGCGGGAGGGGAATGAGCAGTACTTC,CASSLVWREGNEQYF,TRBD2,few,TRBJ2-5,TRBV7-9
TGCGCCAGGGACTCCGGGACAGGGGAGTACGAGCAGTACTTC,CARDSGTGEYEQYF,TRBD1,few,TRBJ2-7,TRBV10-2
TGTGCCAGCAGTTACTCCCACCGGGACAGGTTCAACTATGGCTACACCTTC,CASSYSHRDRFNYGYTF,TRBD1,NA,TRBJ1-2,TRBV6-6
TGTGCCAGCAGGCTAGCGGTGTGGAGTGAGCAGTACTTC,CASRLAVWSEQYF,TRBD2,few,TRBJ2-7,TRBV6-1
TGTGCCAGCAGCTTAGCAGAGACCCAGTACTTC,CASSLAETQYF,NA,medium-sized,TRBJ2-5,TRBV7-2
TGTGCCAGCGGGACTAACTTGAATGAGCAGTTCTTC,CASGTNLNEQFF,TRBD2,NA,TRBJ2-1,TRBV6-6
TGTGCCAGAAGCTTGGCCCCGGGACCCACTTTCGATGAGCAGTTCTTC,CARSLAPGPTFDEQFF,NA,NA,TRBJ2-1,TRBV5-3
TGTGCCAGCAGCACCAGTCATGGGACAGGGAAAAACATTCAGTACTTC,CASSTSHGTGKNIQYF,TRBD1,NA,TRBJ2-4,TRBV11-1
TGTGCCAGCAGTTTGAGTCGTGGGACAGGGAACGAAGCTTTCTTT,CASSLSRGTGNEAFF,TRBD1,NA,TRBJ1-1,TRBV6-8
TGTGCCAGCACCCCAGGGAGGAACTTGGCCTACAATGAGCAGTTCTTC,CASTPGRNLAYNEQFF,NA,NA,TRBJ2-1,TRBV27
TGTGCCAGCAGCCCGGGAACAGGGCTCTCGGGGGAGCTGTTTTTT,CASSPGTGLSGELFF,NA,medium-sized,TRBJ2-2,TRBV7-2
TGTGCCAGCAGTTCTACAGGGGTTAGGTCACCCCTCCACTTT,CASSSTGVRSPLHF,TRBD1,many,TRBJ1-6,TRBV12-3/TRBV12-4
TGTGCCAGCAGCCTTCGGACAGGGGGCGCGAATTGGGAGCTGTTTTTT,CASSLRTGGANWELFF,TRBD1,NA,TRBJ2-2,TRBV6-5
TGTGCCAGCCGGAACGTACAGGGTTCGGGGGACTACGAGCAGTACTTC,CASRNVQGSGDYEQYF,NA,NA,TRBJ2-7,TRBV11-2
TGTGCCAGCAGTGAAGCTACCGGGACTGCAACTACAGATACGCAGTATTTT,CASSEATGTATTDTQYF,NA,NA,TRBJ2-3,TRBV6-1
TGTGCCAGCATTTGGAGGCAGACAGGTTCCTACAATGAGCAGTTCTTC,CASIWRQTGSYNEQFF,NA,medium-sized,TRBJ2-1,TRBV5-6
TGTGCCAGCAGCTTGCCTGGGGCCAACGTCCTGACTTTC,CASSLPGANVLTF,NA,NA,TRBJ2-6,TRBV5-6
TGTGCCAGCAGTCAGAGGACGGCGGGGGATGAGCAGTTCTTC,CASSQRTAGDEQFF,TRBD2,few,TRBJ2-1,TRBV27